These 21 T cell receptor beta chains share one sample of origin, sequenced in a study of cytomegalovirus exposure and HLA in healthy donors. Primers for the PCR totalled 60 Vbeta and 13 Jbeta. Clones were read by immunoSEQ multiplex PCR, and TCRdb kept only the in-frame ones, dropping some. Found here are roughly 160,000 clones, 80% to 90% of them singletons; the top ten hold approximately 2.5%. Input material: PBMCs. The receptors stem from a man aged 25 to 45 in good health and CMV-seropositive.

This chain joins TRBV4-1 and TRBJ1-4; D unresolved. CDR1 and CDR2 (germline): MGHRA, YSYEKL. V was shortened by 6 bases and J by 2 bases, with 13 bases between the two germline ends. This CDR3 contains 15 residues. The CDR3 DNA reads TGCGCCAGCAGACCTCGTGGGAGCACTAATGAAAAACTGTTTTTT. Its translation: CASRPRGSTNEKLFF.

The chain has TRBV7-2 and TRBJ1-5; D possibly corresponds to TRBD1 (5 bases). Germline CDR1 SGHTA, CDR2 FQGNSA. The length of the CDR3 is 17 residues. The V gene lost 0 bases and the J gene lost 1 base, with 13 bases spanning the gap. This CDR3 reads CASSLAQGLGSNQPQHF. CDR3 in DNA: TGTGCCAGCAGCTTAGCGCAGGGTTTGGGAAGCAATCAGCCCCAGCATTTT.

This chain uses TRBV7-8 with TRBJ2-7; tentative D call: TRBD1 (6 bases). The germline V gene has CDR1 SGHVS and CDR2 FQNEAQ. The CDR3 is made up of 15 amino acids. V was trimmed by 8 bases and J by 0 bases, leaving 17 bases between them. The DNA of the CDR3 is TGTGCCAGCTCTAGGGGGAGTCGGGACTCCTACGAGCAGTACTTC. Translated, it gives CASSRGSRDSYEQYF.

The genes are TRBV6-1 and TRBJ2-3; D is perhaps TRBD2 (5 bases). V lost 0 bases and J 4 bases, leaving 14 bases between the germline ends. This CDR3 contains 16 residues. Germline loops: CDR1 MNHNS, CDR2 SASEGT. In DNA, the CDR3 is TGTGCCAGCAGTGAAGCCGGGGTTTCAGGCGCAGATACGCAGTATTTT. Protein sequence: CASSEAGVSGADTQYF.

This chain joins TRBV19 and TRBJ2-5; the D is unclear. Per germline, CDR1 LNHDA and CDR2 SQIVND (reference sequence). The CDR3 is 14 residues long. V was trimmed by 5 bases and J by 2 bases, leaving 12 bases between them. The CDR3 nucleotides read TGTGCCAGTAGTCCTTATGACTCTCAAGAGACCCAGTACTTC. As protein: CASSPYDSQETQYF.

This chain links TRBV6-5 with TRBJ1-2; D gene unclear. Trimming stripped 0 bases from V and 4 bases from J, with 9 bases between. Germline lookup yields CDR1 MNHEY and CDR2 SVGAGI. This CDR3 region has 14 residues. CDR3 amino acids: CASSYSTTGYGYTF. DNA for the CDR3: TGTGCCAGCAGTTACTCGACAACCGGCTATGGCTACACCTTC.

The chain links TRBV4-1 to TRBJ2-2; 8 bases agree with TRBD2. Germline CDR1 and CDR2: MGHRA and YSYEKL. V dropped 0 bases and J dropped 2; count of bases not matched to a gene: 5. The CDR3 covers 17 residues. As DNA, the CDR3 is TGCGCCAGCAGCCAAGACGTGAGCGGGGGAAACACCGGGGAGCTGTTTTTT. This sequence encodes CASSQDVSGGNTGELFF.

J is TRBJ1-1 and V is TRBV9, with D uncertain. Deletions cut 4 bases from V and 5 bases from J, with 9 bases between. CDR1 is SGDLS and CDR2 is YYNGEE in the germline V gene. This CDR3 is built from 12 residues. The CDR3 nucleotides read TGTGCCAGCAGCCTTTCAGGAACTGAAGCTTTCTTT. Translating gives CASSLSGTEAFF.

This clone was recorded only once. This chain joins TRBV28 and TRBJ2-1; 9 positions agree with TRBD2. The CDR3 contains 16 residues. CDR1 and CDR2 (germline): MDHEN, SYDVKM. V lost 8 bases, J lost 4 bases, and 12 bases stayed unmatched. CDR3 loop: CASGTVSGGGYNEQFF. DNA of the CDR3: TGTGCCAGCGGAACCGTTAGCGGGGGAGGATACAATGAGCAGTTCTTC.

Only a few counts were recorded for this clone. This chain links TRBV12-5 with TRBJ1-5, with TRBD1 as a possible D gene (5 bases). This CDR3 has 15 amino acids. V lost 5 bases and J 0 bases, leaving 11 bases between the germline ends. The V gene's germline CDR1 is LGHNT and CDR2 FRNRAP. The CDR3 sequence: CASGPGLTSNQPQHF. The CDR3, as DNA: TGTGCTAGTGGTCCGGGACTGACTAGCAATCAGCCCCAGCATTTT.

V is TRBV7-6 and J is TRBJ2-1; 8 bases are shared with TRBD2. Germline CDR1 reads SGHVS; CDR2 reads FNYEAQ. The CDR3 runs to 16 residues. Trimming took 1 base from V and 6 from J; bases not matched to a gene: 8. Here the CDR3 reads CASSLGTSQSLNEQFF. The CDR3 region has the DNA TGTGCCAGCAGCTTAGGGACTAGCCAAAGTCTCAATGAGCAGTTCTTC.

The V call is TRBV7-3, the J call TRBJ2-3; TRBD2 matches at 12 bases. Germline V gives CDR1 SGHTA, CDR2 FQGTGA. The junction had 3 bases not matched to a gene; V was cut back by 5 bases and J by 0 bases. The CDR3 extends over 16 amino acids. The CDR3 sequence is CASSRTSGRSTDTQYF. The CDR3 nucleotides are TGTGCCAGCAGCCGAACTAGCGGGAGGAGCACAGATACGCAGTATTTT.

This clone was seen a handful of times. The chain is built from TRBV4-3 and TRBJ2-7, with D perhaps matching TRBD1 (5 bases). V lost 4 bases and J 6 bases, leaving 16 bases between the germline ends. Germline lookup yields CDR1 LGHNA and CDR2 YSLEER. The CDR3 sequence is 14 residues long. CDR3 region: CASSRDSQGLEQYF. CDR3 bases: TGCGCCAGCAGCCGAGATAGCCAGGGTCTCGAGCAGTACTTC.

Here the CDR3 reads CASGSGTHNQPQHF. CDR3 in DNA: TGTGCCAGCGGTAGCGGGACTCATAATCAGCCCCAGCATTTT. The rearrangement links TRBV6-6 to TRBJ1-5; D is perhaps TRBD1 (5 bases). V shed 8 bases and J shed 4 bases, with 15 bases lying between them. CDR1 is MNHNY, CDR2 SVGAGI, per germline (reference sequence). This CDR3 has 14 residues.

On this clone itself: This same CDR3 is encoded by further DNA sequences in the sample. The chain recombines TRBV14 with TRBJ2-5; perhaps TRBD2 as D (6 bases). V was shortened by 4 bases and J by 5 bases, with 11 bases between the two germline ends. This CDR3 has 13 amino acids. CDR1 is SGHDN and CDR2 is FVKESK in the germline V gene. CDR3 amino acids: CASSPDGGETQYF. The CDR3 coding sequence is TGTGCCAGCAGCCCCGATGGGGGGGAGACCCAGTACTTC. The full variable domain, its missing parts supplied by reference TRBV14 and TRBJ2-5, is EAGVTQFPSHSVIEKGQTVTLRCDPISGHDNLYWYRRVMGKEIKFLLHFVKESKQDESGMPNNRFLAERTGGTYSTLKVQPAELEDSGVYFCASSPDGGETQYFGPGTRLLVL.

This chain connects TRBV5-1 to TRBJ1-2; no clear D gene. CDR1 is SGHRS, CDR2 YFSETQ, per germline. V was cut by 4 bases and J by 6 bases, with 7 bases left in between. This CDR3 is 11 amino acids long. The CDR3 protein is CASSDSHGYTF. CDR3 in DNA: TGCGCCAGCAGCGATAGTCATGGCTACACCTTC.

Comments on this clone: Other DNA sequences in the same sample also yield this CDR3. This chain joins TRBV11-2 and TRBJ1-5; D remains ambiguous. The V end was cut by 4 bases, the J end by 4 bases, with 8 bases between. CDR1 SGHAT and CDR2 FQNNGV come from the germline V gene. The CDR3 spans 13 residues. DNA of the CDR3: TGTGCCAGCAGCTCCGGAGGGAATCAGCCCCAGCATTTT. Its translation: CASSSGGNQPQHF.

In DNA form, the CDR3 reads TGTGCCAGCTCACCCGGGACAGCCTACACTGAAGCTTTCTTT. Translating gives CASSPGTAYTEAFF. V gene TRBV18 combines with J gene TRBJ1-1, with TRBD1 identical over 7 bases. Germline V lookup: CDR1 KGHSH, CDR2 LQKENI. The V gene end was trimmed by 3 bases and the J gene end by 3 bases; junction bases not matched to a gene: 4. The CDR3 is 14 residues long.

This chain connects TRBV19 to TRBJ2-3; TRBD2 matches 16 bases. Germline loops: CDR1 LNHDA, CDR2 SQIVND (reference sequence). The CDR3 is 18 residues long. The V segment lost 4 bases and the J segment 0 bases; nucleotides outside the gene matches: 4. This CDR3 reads CASSTGLAGGGSTDTQYF. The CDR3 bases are TGTGCCAGTAGTACGGGACTAGCGGGGGGGGGTAGCACAGATACGCAGTATTTT.

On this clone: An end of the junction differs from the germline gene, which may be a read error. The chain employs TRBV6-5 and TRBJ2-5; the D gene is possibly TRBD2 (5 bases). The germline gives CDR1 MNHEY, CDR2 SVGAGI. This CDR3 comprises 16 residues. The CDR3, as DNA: TGTGCCAGCAGTTACTCGAAGCCAGCCAGCTGGGAGACCCGGTACTTC. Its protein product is CASSYSKPASWETRYF.

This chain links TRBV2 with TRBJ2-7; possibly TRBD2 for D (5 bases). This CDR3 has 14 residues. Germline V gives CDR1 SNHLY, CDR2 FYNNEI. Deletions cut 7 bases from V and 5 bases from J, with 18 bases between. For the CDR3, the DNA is TGTGCCAGCATGCCAAGGGTAGACTATGACGAGCAGTACTTC. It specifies CASMPRVDYDEQYF.